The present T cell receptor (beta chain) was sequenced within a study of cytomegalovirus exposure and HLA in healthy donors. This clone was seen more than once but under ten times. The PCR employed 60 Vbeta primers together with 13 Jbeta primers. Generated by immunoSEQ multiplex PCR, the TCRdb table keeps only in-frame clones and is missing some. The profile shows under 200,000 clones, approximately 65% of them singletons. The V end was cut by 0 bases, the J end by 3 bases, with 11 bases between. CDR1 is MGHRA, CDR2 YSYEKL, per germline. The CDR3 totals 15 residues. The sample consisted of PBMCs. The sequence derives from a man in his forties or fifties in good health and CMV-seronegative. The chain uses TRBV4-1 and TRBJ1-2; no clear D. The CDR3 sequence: CASSQDSPGYYGYTF. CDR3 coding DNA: TGCGCCAGCAGCCAAGATTCCCCCGGTTACTATGGCTACACCTTC.